This T cell receptor (beta chain) came from a study of T cells in Graves' hyperthyroidism and ophthalmopathy. For the study at large: The blood sample was taken at first diagnosis, before treatment began.

Germline CDR1 reads DFQATT; CDR2 reads SNEGSKA (reference sequence). The CDR3 is 14 amino acids. The ends were cut back, 6 bases at V and 0 bases at J, with 12 bases in the middle. To note about this clonotype: Its antigen is unidentified.

Study-level findings and limits: Ophthalmopathy could be told apart from stable hyperthyroidism with a 13 V-J model. Blood samples included most of the expanded thyroid clonotypes exceeding 0.001.

It was RNA transcripts that yielded the amplified TCR beta CDR3 regions. The HTBI primer set served for first-round RT-PCR of the TCR CDR3. TCRdb re-derived calls from the multiplex PCR reads in MiXCR, one entry per CDR3 protein. The sample yields fewer than 350,000 distinct CDR3 sequences, approximately 18% seen once. The receptor comes from a man in his fifties with Graves' ophthalmopathy. This sequence joins TRBV20-1 and TRBJ1-3; possibly TRBD1 for D (6 bases). Sequencing was carried out using blood. CDR3 nucleotides: TGCAGTGCGACGGGGACATACTCTGGAAACACCATATATTTT. It specifies CSATGTYSGNTIYF.